The clone carrying this TCR beta chain was counted at least ten times. This sample was included in a study of T cells in Graves' hyperthyroidism and ophthalmopathy. Template material for amplifying TCR beta CDR3 regions consisted of RNA transcripts. RT-PCR in the first round (using the HTBI primer set) targeted the TCR CDR3. Using its own MiXCR run on the multiplex PCR reads, TCRdb lists one record per CDR3 protein. The sample gives fewer than 450,000 distinct CDR3 sequences, roughly 20% of which show up once; around two fifths is in the top ten. The V end lost 5 bases, the J end lost 10 bases, and 9 bases lay between the germline ends. The CDR3 has 11 residues. Germline V gene sequence: CDR1 MDHEN, CDR2 SYDVKM.

This clonotype was sampled from a man between 18 and 29 years old with Graves' ophthalmopathy. The gene calls are TRBV28 and TRBJ2-1, with D unclear. Material: blood. CDR3 sequence (DNA): TGTGCCAGCAGTCCCTACAGAGAGCAGTTCTTC. This encodes CASSPYREQFF.